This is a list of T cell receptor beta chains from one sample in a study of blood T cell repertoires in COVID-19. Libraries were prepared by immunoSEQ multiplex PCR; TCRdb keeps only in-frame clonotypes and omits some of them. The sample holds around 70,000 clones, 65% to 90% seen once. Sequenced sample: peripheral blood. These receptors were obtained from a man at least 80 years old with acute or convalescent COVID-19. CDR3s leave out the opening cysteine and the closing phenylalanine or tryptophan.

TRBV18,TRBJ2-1,ASSPFAPGQGAWNEQF
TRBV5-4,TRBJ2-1,ASSLGGGAYNEQF
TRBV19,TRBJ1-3,ASTDPSGRLGGNTIY
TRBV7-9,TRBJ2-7,ASSYGSNEQY
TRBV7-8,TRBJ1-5,ASSIRDRVSPQH
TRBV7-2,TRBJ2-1,ASSLREGRSYNEQF
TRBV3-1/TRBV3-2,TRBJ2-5,ASSQVAGDQETQY
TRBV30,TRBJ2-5,AWSGQGSLKQETQY
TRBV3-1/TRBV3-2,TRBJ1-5,ASSLHRLKEPQH
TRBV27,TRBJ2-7,ASRTGAVGEQY
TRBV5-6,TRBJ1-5,ASSLGFTGDQPQH
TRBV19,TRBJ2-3,ASSARGQGQLDTQY
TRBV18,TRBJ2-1,ASSKAGDEQF
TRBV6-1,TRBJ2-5,ASSEERGGASETQY
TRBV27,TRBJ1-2,ASSIDRWGNYGYT